These 29 T cell receptor beta chains came from one sample sequenced in a study of blood T cell dynamics during melanoma immunotherapy (dated by TCRdb to about 2020). The library was obtained by the immunoSEQ multiplex PCR assay. The source is immuneACCESS, and TCRdb retained only in-frame sequences with V and J called. Part of the clones is not carried over; for the studies checked, unresolved V genes explain less than half of this, and the remainder is unexplained. Here the sample has approximately 9,800 clones; 85% to 90% occur a single time. The ten most abundant clones make up over 8% of the sample. In the paper's terms, the time point label means: pre-treatment baseline. This specimen was blood, taken from a patient treated with checkpoint blockade. These receptors came from a human donor with melanoma.

V and J are TRBV30 and TRBJ1-4; 9 positions match TRBD1. The CDR3 is 14 residues long. Losses at the gene ends were 6 bases for V and 6 bases for J; bases not matched to a gene: 8. CDR1 and CDR2 from the germline V gene are GTSNPN and SVGIG (reference sequence). The CDR3 loop reads CACFRQGGDEKLFF. CDR3 coding DNA: TGTGCCTGTTTCCGACAGGGGGGGGATGAAAAACTGTTTTTT.

The chain has TRBV6-5 and TRBJ1-5, with D possibly TRBD1 on 5 matching bases. Germline assignment: CDR1 MNHEY and CDR2 SVGAGI. Trimming pared 6 bases from V and 6 bases from J, leaving 12 bases between. The CDR3 is 13 residues long. The CDR3 nucleotides read TGTGCCAGCAGCGGGGGGGTGGGTCAGCCCCAGCATTTT. Translating it yields CASSGGVGQPQHF.

The rearrangement links TRBV6-1 to TRBJ1-2, with 7 positions matching TRBD1. In germline, CDR1 is MNHNS, CDR2 SASEGT. V dropped 3 bases and J dropped 0; count of bases not matched to a gene: 7. CDR3 size: 16 residues. The CDR3 DNA sequence: TGTGCCAGCAGTGACTTCAGGGGGGGAGCTAACTATGGCTACACCTTC. Protein product: CASSDFRGGANYGYTF.

This rearrangement joins TRBV6-6 to TRBJ1-5; a possible D gene is TRBD1 (5 bases). The CDR3 contains 15 residues. Germline CDR1 reads MNHNY; CDR2 reads SVGAGI (reference sequence). Trimming stripped 7 bases from V and 1 base from J, with 14 bases between. CDR3 sequence: CASNSGTISNQPQHF. CDR3 in DNA: TGTGCCAGCAATTCAGGGACCATAAGCAATCAGCCCCAGCATTTT.

The chain links TRBV9 to TRBJ1-1; D is unclear. V was cut by 0 bases and J by 10 bases, with 13 bases left in between. Germline values: CDR1 SGDLS, CDR2 YYNGEE. The CDR3 totals 13 residues. The CDR3 DNA is TGTGCCAGCAGCGTAGCCGATCGCGCCGCAGCTTTCTTT. Translating it yields CASSVADRAAAFF.

This chain connects TRBV10-2 to TRBJ1-3; possible D gene TRBD1, 5 bases. CDR1 is WSHSY, CDR2 SAAADI, per germline. This CDR3 region has 15 residues. V lost 4 bases and J 0 bases, leaving 10 bases between the germline ends. The CDR3 reads CASSVRGGSGNTIYF. CDR3 sequence (DNA): TGCGCCAGCAGTGTTCGTGGGGGCTCTGGAAACACCATATATTTT.

The CDR3 region is CASSTPPRLAGVLSGELFF. The CDR3, as DNA: TGTGCCAGCAGTACCCCCCCCCGACTAGCGGGAGTTCTATCGGGGGAGCTGTTTTTT. The chain is built from TRBV28 and TRBJ2-2; TRBD2 matches at 12 bases. Germline V lookup: CDR1 MDHEN, CDR2 SYDVKM. The CDR3 runs 19 residues. V lost 5 bases, J lost 8 bases, and 18 bases stayed unmatched.

This clone was detected only a few times. The chain combines TRBV7-9 with TRBJ2-7; a weak D match, TRBD2 (5 bases). Germline assignment: CDR1 SEHNR and CDR2 FQNEAQ (reference sequence). V dropped 6 bases and J dropped 0 bases, with 12 bases sitting between them. The length of the CDR3 is 14 residues. The CDR3 DNA is TGTGCCAGCAGTCGGTACGGGGACTCCTACGAGCAGTACTTC. It codes for CASSRYGDSYEQYF.

The chain is built from TRBV4-2 and TRBJ2-7, with 10 bases aligning to TRBD2. Germline CDR1 is LGHNA and CDR2 is YNFKEQ. This CDR3 region has 16 residues. Trimming removed 0 bases from V and 4 bases from J; junction bases left unmatched: 6. The CDR3 DNA is TGTGCCAGCAGCCAAGAACTAGCGGGGTCTACTTACGAGCAGTACTTC. This sequence encodes CASSQELAGSTYEQYF.

The chain uses TRBV4-2 and TRBJ2-7; D is possibly TRBD2 (5 bases). Trimming removed 4 bases from V and 5 bases from J, with 18 bases in between. This CDR3 region has 15 residues. Germline loops: CDR1 LGHNA, CDR2 YNFKEQ. The DNA for the CDR3 is TGTGCCAGCAGCCCTCGGCGGGCTAGCCGGGACGAGCAGTACTTC. Encoded protein: CASSPRRASRDEQYF.

There are a few counts of this clone. The chain carries TRBV28 and TRBJ2-7; possibly TRBD1 for D (6 bases). The CDR3 consists of 13 residues. The V gene's germline CDR1 is MDHEN and CDR2 SYDVKM. Trimming took off 6 bases at V and 2 bases at J, with 11 bases between the two ends. The CDR3 sequence: CASSHRTAYEQYF. As DNA, the CDR3 is TGTGCCAGCAGCCACCGGACAGCCTACGAGCAGTACTTC.

Concerning this clone: At the DNA level, this CDR3 is encoded by other sequences in the same sample as well. The chain recombines TRBV4-1 with TRBJ2-3; D may be TRBD2 (5 bases). Germline CDR1 and CDR2: MGHRA and YSYEKL. The CDR3 runs 14 residues. V was shortened by 3 bases and J by 3 bases, with 10 bases between the two germline ends. CDR3 DNA: TGCGCCAGCAGCCAGATGGACTCAACAGATACGCAGTATTTT. Translating gives CASSQMDSTDTQYF.

The rearrangement links TRBV7-8 to TRBJ1-1, with 7 nucleotides matching TRBD1. CDR3 length: 15 residues. Germline assignment: CDR1 SGHVS and CDR2 FQNEAQ. After removal of 3 bases from V and 4 bases from J, the junction contained 8 bases not matched to a gene. The CDR3 is CASSFGGTAVTEAFF. The CDR3 nucleotides read TGTGCCAGCAGCTTTGGGGGGACAGCGGTCACTGAAGCTTTCTTT.

The chain joins TRBV11-2 to TRBJ2-7, with a weak D call TRBD1 (6 bases). The germline V gene has CDR1 SGHAT and CDR2 FQNNGV. With 5 bases removed from V and 1 base from J, the gap between germline ends came to 9 bases. The CDR3 is made up of 13 amino acids. The CDR3 loop reads CASSIGQSYEQYF. The CDR3, as DNA: TGTGCCAGCAGCATAGGACAGTCCTACGAGCAGTACTTC.

This chain joins TRBV6-1 and TRBJ1-5; D remains ambiguous. Germline V lookup: CDR1 MNHNS, CDR2 SASEGT. The CDR3 totals 11 residues. V lost 6 bases and J lost 10, with 10 bases in between. DNA for the CDR3: TGTGCCAGCAGCATGGATAATCCCCAGCATTTT. This sequence encodes CASSMDNPQHF.

The genes are TRBV7-2 and TRBJ1-1, with D unclear. V lost 1 base to trimming and J lost 2 bases, with 5 bases between them. The CDR3 consists of 13 residues. Germline assignment: CDR1 SGHTA and CDR2 FQGNSA. The CDR3 coding sequence is TGTGCCAGCAGCTTAGGCACCAACACTGAAGCTTTCTTT. Protein sequence: CASSLGTNTEAFF. The full variable domain, in which reference TRBV7-2 and TRBJ1-1 provide the parts outside the CDR3, is GAGVSQSPSNKVTEKGKDVELRCDPISGHTALYWYRQSLGQGLEFLIYFQGNSAPDKSGLPSDRFSAERTGGSVSTLTIQRTQQEDSAVYLCASSLGTNTEAFFGQGTRLTVV.

V usage is TRBV28 and J usage is TRBJ1-5; 12 nucleotides align to TRBD1. The CDR3 extends over 19 amino acids. Germline CDR1 and CDR2: MDHEN and SYDVKM. V shed 2 bases and J 2 bases; nucleotides not matched to a gene: 10. CDR3 region: CASSLLPGQGALGNQPQHF. The CDR3 nucleotides are TGTGCCAGCAGTTTACTTCCGGGACAGGGGGCGCTTGGCAATCAGCCCCAGCATTTT.

The rearrangement uses TRBV2 and TRBJ2-6, with 7 bases that match TRBD1. The V and J ends lost 7 bases and 4 bases, in that order; junction bases with no gene match: 7. The CDR3 spans 15 residues. From germline, CDR1 is SNHLY and CDR2 FYNNEI. The CDR3 loop reads CASKDRTSGANVLTF. In DNA form, the CDR3 reads TGTGCCAGCAAGGACAGGACCTCAGGGGCCAACGTCCTGACTTTC.

The V gene is TRBV6-1, the J gene TRBJ1-2; TRBD1 might be the D (5 bases). V gave up 1 base and J gave up 2 bases, with 11 bases separating them. The CDR3 sequence is 15 residues long. Germline V CDR1 and CDR2: MNHNS, SASEGT. Here the CDR3 DNA reads TGTGCCAGCAGTGAAGGCGGGGCCTCAAACTATGGCTACACCTTC. It translates to CASSEGGASNYGYTF.

The rearrangement links TRBV9 to TRBJ1-6; tentative D call: TRBD1 (5 bases). V shed 7 bases and J shed 1 base, with 18 bases lying between them. The CDR3 covers 17 residues. The germline V gene has CDR1 SGDLS and CDR2 YYNGEE. CDR3 bases: TGTGCCAGCTTTTATCCCGAGGGGATTTCCTATAATTCACCCCTCCACTTT. It yields the protein CASFYPEGISYNSPLHF.

The CDR3 reads CASRGLVRGPLNQPQHF. The DNA of the CDR3 is TGTGCCAGTAGGGGATTGGTTCGGGGCCCGTTGAATCAGCCCCAGCATTTT. The chain couples TRBV19 to TRBJ1-5, with a possible D match to TRBD1 (5 bases). The CDR3 is 17 amino acids. V was pared by 6 bases and J by 4 bases, with 22 bases between. CDR1 and CDR2 (germline): LNHDA, SQIVND (reference sequence).

The chain combines TRBV28 with TRBJ2-1; D might be TRBD2 (7 bases). The germline V and J ends were trimmed by 5 bases and 7 bases, with 21 bases remaining between them. The CDR3 has 16 amino acids. CDR1 and CDR2 from the germline V gene are MDHEN and SYDVKM. In DNA form, the CDR3 reads TGTGCCAGCAGTCCAAGATGGGGGGGCGTTGATAATGAGCAGTTCTTC. Its translation: CASSPRWGGVDNEQFF.

This chain uses TRBV19 with TRBJ2-3; D is tentatively TRBD1 or TRBD2 (5 bases each). Germline V gives CDR1 LNHDA, CDR2 SQIVND (reference sequence). V dropped 3 bases and J dropped 5 bases, with 15 bases sitting between them. The CDR3 length is 15 residues. CDR3 region: CASSILSGAKDTQYF. The CDR3 region has the DNA TGTGCCAGTAGTATCCTCTCCGGGGCCAAAGATACGCAGTATTTT. Full variable domain (remainder filled in from reference TRBV19 and TRBJ2-3): DGGITQSPKYLFRKEGQNVTLSCEQNLNHDAMYWYRQDPGQGLRLIYYSQIVNDFQKGDIAEGYSVSREKKESFPLTVTSAQKNPTAFYLCASSILSGAKDTQYFGPGTRLTVL.

V is TRBV29-1 and J is TRBJ2-7; D remains unclear. Trimming stripped 4 bases from V and 4 bases from J, with 11 bases between. Germline V CDR1 and CDR2: SQVTM, ANQGSEA. This CDR3 has 12 amino acids. CDR3 bases: TGCAGCGTTGTAACCCTCCCATACGAGCAGTACTTC. Encoded protein: CSVVTLPYEQYF.

This sequence joins TRBV9 and TRBJ2-1; 9 nucleotides line up with TRBD2. The ends lost 0 bases at V and 0 bases at J; junction bases unmatched: 1. Germline V gives CDR1 SGDLS, CDR2 YYNGEE. The CDR3 runs 16 residues. The chain's CDR3 is CASSVELAGSYNEQFF. DNA of the CDR3: TGTGCCAGCAGCGTAGAACTAGCGGGCTCCTACAATGAGCAGTTCTTC.

This chain uses TRBV7-3 with TRBJ1-5, with a tentative D call TRBD1 (5 bases). The CDR3 runs to 15 residues. The ends were cut back, 2 bases at V and 0 bases at J, with 8 bases in the middle. CDR1 and CDR2 (germline): SGHTA, FQGTGA. CDR3 in amino acids: CASSLGRVSNQPQHF. The CDR3 bases are TGTGCCAGCAGCTTAGGCAGGGTTAGCAATCAGCCCCAGCATTTT.

The chain joins TRBV9 to TRBJ2-7; 7 bases are a match to TRBD1. The CDR3 sequence is 12 residues long. With V trimmed by 3 bases and J by 6 bases, 3 bases remained unmatched. The germline gives CDR1 SGDLS, CDR2 YYNGEE. CDR3 sequence (DNA): TGTGCCAGCAGCGGACAGGGAAGCGAGCAGTACTTC. Its translation is CASSGQGSEQYF.

The chain uses TRBV28 and TRBJ1-4; 7 bases match TRBD1. The V and J ends lost 8 bases and 0 bases, in that order; junction bases with no gene match: 12. Germline V lookup: CDR1 MDHEN, CDR2 SYDVKM. The length of the CDR3 is 17 residues. The CDR3, as DNA: TGTGCCAGCGACCCCGCCGGGACAGTGACAACTAATGAAAAACTGTTTTTT. As protein: CASDPAGTVTTNEKLFF.

This chain uses TRBV11-2 with TRBJ1-1; 9 bases line up with TRBD1. This CDR3 is built from 13 residues. V gave up 4 bases and J gave up 10 bases; unmatched junction bases: 7. Germline V gene data show CDR1 as SGHAT and CDR2 as FQNNGV. The CDR3: CASSSTGTGLAFF. Written as DNA, the CDR3 is TGTGCCAGCAGCTCGACCGGGACAGGGCTAGCTTTCTTT.